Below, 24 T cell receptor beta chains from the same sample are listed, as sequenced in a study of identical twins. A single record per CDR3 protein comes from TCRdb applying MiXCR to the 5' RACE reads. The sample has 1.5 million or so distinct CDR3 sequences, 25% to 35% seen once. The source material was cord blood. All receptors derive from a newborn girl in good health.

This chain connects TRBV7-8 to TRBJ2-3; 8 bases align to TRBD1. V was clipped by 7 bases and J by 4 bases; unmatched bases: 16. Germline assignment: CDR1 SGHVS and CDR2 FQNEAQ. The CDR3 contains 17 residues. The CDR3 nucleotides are TGTGCCAGCAACCGGGGCAGGGGGCCTACCATTGCAGATACGCAGTATTTT. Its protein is CASNRGRGPTIADTQYF. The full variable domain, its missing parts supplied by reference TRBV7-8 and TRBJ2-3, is GAGVSQSPRYKVAKRGQDVALRCDPISGHVSLFWYQQALGQGPEFLTYFQNEAQLDKSGLPSDRFFAERPEGSVSTLKIQRTQQEDSAVYLCASNRGRGPTIADTQYFGPGTRLTVL.

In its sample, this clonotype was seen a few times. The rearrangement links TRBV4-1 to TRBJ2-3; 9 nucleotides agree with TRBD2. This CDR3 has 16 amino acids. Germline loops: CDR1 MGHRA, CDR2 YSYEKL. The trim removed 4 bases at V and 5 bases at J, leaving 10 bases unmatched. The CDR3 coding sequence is TGCGCCAGCAGCCTAGCCGGGACTAGCTCTAGAGATACGCAGTATTTT. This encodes CASSLAGTSSRDTQYF.

The CDR3 spells CAISLPGQGPRRLPANYGYTF. The CDR3 DNA is TGTGCCATCAGTTTACCGGGACAGGGGCCCAGACGACTACCTGCTAACTATGGCTACACCTTC. V is TRBV10-3 and J is TRBJ1-2, with 10 bases aligning to TRBD1. The CDR3 covers 21 residues. V was clipped by 5 bases and J by 0 bases; unmatched bases: 21. Per the germline V gene, CDR1 is ENHRY and CDR2 is SYGVKD.

The DNA for the CDR3 is TGTGCCAGCAGTTACCAGCTGGGAGGAACCACTGAAGCTTTCTTT. Protein: CASSYQLGGTTEAFF. V and J are TRBV6-2 or TRBV6-3 and TRBJ1-1; no clear D gene. Germline CDR1 MNHEY, CDR2 SVGEGT. The CDR3 has 15 residues. Deletions cut 2 bases from V and 4 bases from J, with 14 bases between.

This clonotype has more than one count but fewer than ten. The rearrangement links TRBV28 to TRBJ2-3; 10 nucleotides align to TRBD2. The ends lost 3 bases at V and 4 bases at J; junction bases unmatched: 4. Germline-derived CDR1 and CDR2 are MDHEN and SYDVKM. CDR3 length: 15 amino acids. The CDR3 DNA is TGTGCCAGCAGTTTCCTAGCGGGAGCGTCAGATACGCAGTATTTT. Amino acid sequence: CASSFLAGASDTQYF.

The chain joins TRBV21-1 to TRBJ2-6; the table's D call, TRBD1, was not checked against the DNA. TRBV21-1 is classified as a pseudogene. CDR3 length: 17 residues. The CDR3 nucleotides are TGTGCCAGCAGCTCCCGGACAGTTTACTCTGGGGCCAACGTCCTGACTTTC. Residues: CASSSRTVYSGANVLTF.

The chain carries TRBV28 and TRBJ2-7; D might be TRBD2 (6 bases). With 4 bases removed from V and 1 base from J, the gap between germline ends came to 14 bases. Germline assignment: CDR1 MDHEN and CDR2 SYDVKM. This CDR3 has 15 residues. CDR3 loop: CASSSLASGSYEQYF. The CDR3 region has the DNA TGTGCCAGCAGTTCCCTAGCGAGCGGGTCCTACGAGCAGTACTTC.

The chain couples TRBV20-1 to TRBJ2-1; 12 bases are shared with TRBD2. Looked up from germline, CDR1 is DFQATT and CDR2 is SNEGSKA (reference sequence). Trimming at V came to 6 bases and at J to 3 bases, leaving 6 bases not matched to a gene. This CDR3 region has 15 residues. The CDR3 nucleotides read TGCAGTGCCCGGACTAGCGGGGTCCTCTACAATGAGCAGTTCTTC. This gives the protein CSARTSGVLYNEQFF.

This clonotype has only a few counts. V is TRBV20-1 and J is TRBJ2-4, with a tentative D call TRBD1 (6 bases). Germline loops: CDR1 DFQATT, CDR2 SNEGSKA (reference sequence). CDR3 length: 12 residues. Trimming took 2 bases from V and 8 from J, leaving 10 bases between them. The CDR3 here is CSARQGMDIQYF. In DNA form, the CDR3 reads TGCAGTGCTAGACAGGGGATGGACATTCAGTACTTC.

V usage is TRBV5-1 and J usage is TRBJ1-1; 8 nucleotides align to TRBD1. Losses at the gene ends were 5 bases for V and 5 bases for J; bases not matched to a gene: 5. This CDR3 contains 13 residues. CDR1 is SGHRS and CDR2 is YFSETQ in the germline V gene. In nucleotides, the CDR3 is TGCGCCAGCAGTTCAGGGGGCCGGACTGAAGCTTTCTTT. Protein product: CASSSGGRTEAFF.

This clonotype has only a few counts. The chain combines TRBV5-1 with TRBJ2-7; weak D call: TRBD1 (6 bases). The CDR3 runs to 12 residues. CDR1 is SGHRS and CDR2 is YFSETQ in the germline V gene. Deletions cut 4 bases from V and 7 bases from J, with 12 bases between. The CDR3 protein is CASSGTNGEQYF. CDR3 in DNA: TGCGCCAGCAGCGGGACAAACGGAGAGCAGTACTTC.

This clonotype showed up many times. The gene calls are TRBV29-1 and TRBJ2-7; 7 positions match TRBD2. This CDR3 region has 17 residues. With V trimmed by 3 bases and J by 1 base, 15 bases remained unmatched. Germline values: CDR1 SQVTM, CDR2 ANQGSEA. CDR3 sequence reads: CSVEVPPWRGLSYEQYF. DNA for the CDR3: TGCAGCGTTGAGGTCCCGCCTTGGCGGGGGTTATCCTACGAGCAGTACTTC.

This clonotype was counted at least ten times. The CDR3 protein is CASSLGTGENEKLFF. The CDR3 DNA reads TGTGCCAGCAGCTTAGGAACAGGGGAGAACGAAAAACTGTTTTTT. This chain uses TRBV7-9 with TRBJ1-4, with 7 positions matching TRBD1. The CDR3 runs to 15 residues. Germline V lookup: CDR1 SEHNR, CDR2 FQNEAQ (reference sequence). Trimming cost V 1 base and J 8 bases; bases outside gene matches: 7. Drawing the rest from reference TRBV7-9 and TRBJ1-4, the complete variable domain is DTGVSQNPRHKITKRGQNVTFRCDPISEHNRLYWYRQTLGQGPEFLTYFQNEAQLEKSRLLSDRFSAERPKGSFSTLEIQRTEQGDSAMYLCASSLGTGENEKLFFGSGTQLSVL.

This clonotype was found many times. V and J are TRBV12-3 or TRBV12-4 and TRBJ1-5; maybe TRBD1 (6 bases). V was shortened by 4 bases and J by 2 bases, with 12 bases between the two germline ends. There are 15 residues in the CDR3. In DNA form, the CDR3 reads TGTGCCAGCAGTTCAACAGGGTTTGGCAATCAGCCCCAGCATTTT. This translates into CASSSTGFGNQPQHF.

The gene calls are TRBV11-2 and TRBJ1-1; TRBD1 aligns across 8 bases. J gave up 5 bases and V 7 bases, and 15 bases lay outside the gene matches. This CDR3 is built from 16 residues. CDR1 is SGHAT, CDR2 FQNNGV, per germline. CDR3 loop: CASNKVQGARRTEAFF. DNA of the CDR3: TGTGCCAGCAACAAAGTCCAGGGGGCCCGTAGGACTGAAGCTTTCTTT.

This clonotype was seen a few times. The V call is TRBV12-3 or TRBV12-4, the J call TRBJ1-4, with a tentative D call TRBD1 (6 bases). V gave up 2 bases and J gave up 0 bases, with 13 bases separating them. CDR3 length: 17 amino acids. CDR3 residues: CASSLPGGRPTNEKLFF. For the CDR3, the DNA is TGTGCCAGCAGTTTACCCGGGGGGCGTCCAACTAATGAAAAACTGTTTTTT.

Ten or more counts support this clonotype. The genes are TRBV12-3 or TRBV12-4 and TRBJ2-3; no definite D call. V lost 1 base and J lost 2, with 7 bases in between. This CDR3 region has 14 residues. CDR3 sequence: CASSLVRVTDTQYF. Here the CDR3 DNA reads TGTGCCAGCAGTTTAGTACGGGTCACAGATACGCAGTATTTT.

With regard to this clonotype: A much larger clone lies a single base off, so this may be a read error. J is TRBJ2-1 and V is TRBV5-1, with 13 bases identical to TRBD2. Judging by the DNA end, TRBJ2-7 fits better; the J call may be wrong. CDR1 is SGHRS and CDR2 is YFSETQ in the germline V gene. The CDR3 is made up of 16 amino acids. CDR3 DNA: TGCGCCAGCAGCTTAGGACTAGCGGGAGATTACAATGAGCAGTACTTC. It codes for CASSLGLAGDYNEQYF.

The CDR3 region is CASSKSPRAAGWLLFF. The CDR3 region has the DNA TGTGCCAGCAGCAAATCCCCCAGGGCCGCTGGGTGGCTACTGTTTTTT. The chain couples TRBV21-1 to TRBJ1-4. TRBV21-1 is annotated as a pseudogene. The CDR3 spans 16 residues.

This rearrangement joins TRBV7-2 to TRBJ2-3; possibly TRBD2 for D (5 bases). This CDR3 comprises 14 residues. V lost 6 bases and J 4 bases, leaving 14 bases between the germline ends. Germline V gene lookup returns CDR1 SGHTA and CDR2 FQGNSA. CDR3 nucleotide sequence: TGTGCCAGCAGTTTTACGGGGTTCGCAGATACGCAGTATTTT. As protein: CASSFTGFADTQYF.

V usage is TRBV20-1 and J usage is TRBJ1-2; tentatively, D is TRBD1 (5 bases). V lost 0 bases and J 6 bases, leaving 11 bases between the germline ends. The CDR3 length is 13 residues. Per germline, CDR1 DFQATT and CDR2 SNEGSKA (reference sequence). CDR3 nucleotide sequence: TGCAGTGCTAGAGAAGGGGCAGTCGATGGCTACACCTTC. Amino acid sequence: CSAREGAVDGYTF.

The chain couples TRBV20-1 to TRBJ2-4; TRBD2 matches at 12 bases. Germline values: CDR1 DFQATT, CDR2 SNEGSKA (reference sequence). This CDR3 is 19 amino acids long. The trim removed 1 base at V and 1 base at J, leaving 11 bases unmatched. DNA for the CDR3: TGCAGTGCTAGAGGACAGACTAGCGGGAGAATATTGGCCAAAAACATTCAGTACTTC. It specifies CSARGQTSGRILAKNIQYF.

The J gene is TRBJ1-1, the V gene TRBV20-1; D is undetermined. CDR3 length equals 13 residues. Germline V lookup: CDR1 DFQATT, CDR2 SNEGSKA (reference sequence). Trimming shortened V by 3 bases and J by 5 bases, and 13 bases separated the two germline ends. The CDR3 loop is CSASLLEWTEAFF. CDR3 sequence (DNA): TGCAGTGCTAGTTTGTTAGAGTGGACTGAAGCTTTCTTT.

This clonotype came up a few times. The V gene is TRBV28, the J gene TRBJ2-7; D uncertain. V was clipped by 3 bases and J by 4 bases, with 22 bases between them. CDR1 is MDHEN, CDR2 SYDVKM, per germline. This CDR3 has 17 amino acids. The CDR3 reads CASSFNRHDASPYEQYF. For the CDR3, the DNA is TGTGCCAGCAGTTTCAACCGCCATGATGCGTCCCCTTACGAGCAGTACTTC.